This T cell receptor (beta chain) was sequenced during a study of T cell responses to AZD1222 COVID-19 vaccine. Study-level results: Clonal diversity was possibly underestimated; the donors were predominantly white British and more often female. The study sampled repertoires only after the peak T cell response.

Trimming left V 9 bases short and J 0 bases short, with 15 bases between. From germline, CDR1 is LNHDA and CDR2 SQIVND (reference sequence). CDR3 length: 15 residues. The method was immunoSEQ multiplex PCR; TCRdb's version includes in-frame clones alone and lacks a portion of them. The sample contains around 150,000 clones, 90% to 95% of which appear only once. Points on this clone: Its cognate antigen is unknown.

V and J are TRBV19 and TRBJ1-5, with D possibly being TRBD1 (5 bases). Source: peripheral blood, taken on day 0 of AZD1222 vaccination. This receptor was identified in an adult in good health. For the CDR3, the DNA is TGTGCCAGCCGACAAGGGACTGATAGCAATCAGCCCCAGCATTTT. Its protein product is CASRQGTDSNQPQHF.